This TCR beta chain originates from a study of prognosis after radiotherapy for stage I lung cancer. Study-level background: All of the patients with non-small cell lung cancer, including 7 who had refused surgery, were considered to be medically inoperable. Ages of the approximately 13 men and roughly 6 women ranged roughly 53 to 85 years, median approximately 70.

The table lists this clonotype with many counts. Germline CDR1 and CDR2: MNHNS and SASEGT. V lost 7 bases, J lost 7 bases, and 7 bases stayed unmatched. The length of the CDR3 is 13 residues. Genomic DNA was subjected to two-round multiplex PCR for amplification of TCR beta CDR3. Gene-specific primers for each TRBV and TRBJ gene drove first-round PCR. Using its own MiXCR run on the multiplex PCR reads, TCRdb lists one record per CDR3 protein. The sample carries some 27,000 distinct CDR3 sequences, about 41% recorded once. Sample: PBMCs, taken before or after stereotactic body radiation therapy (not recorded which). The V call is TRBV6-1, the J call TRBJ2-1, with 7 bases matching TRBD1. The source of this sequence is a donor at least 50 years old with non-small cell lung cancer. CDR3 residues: CASISTGSNEQFF. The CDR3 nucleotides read TGTGCCAGCATTTCGACAGGGTCGAATGAGCAGTTCTTC.